This T cell receptor beta chain appears in the sequencing data of a study of T-cell memory formation after mild COVID-19. CDR3 length: 14 residues. Germline loops: CDR1 MNHEY, CDR2 SVGEGT. Losses at the gene ends were 2 bases for V and 2 bases for J; bases not matched to a gene: 0. After 5'RACE with constant-segment primers, TCR alpha and TCR beta cDNA libraries carrying sample barcodes and UMIs were obtained. TCRdb re-derived calls from the 5' RACE reads in MiXCR, one entry per CDR3 protein. The table records about 400,000 distinct CDR3 sequences, roughly 17% of them present only once. Study-level findings and limits: Balance between CD4 and CD8 was seen in clones contracting day 15 to 85, and a CD4+ lean was seen in later expanders.

The sample holds a few counts of this clonotype. What it binds is not known. The chain is built from TRBV6-2 or TRBV6-3 and TRBJ1-5; 7 bases map to TRBD1. The TCR was taken from a man aged 18-30 years who had mild COVID-19 (a few samples of this study predate the infection). Cell type and time point are not known. The sequencing sample was made of PBMCs or a T cell subset sorted from them (not recorded which). DNA for the CDR3: TGTGCCAGCAGTTACCAGGGGGGCAATCAGCCCCAGCATTTT. It codes for CASSYQGGNQPQHF.